A single sample gave rise to the 24 T cell receptor beta chains below, sequenced in a study of beta chain features in type 1 diabetes. As every portion of the isolated RNA was reverse transcribed, the sequencing read expressed TCRB transcripts. Sequencing used immunoSEQ multiplex PCR; TCRdb keeps in-frame clones, though not all of them. The sample records roughly 300,000 clones, approximately 14% being singletons. Input material: central memory CD4+ T cells from blood. Receptors originate from a man aged 30 to 39 in good health.

This clone was seen a handful of times. One base away lies a much larger clone, so this may be a sequencing read error. V and J are TRBV5-4 and TRBJ1-5; D is unclear. V was clipped by 4 bases and J by 15 bases, with 20 bases between them. The CDR3 runs 13 residues. Looked up from germline, CDR1 is SGHNT and CDR2 is YYREEE (reference sequence). The CDR3 spells CASSQALDDVRHF. The CDR3 DNA is TGTGCCAGCAGCCAGGCCTTGGACGACGTAAGGCATTTT.

J is TRBJ1-3 and V is TRBV28; 11 nucleotides line up with TRBD1. CDR1 and CDR2 from the germline V gene are MDHEN and SYDVKM. The CDR3 runs 14 residues. Germline trimming cut 7 bases from V and 4 bases from J; bases unmatched to any gene: 3. The CDR3 DNA reads TGTGCCAGCATCCGGGACAGGGGGGGAAACACCATATATTTT. Translating gives CASIRDRGGNTIYF.

V usage is TRBV6-5 and J usage is TRBJ1-1; D may be TRBD1 (6 bases). The CDR3 length is 14 residues. V lost 6 bases to trimming and J lost 4 bases, with 15 bases between them. Germline CDR1 is MNHEY and CDR2 is SVGAGI. The CDR3 region is CASRPLGGSTEAFF. Written as DNA, the CDR3 is TGTGCCAGCAGACCCCTAGGGGGGAGCACTGAAGCTTTCTTT.

This clone was counted at least ten times. The chain links TRBV7-2 to TRBJ2-1; 10 nucleotides align to TRBD2. V lost 5 bases to trimming and J lost 6 bases; unmatched junction nucleotides: 4. Germline V gives CDR1 SGHTA, CDR2 FQGNSA. The CDR3 is made up of 14 amino acids. The CDR3 DNA sequence: TGTGCCAGCAGCGCCCGACTAGCGGGCAATGAGCAGTTCTTC. As protein: CASSARLAGNEQFF.

This clone was counted ten times or more. The chain links TRBV5-4 to TRBJ2-5; tentative D call: TRBD2 (6 bases). The CDR3 length is 14 residues. Trimming took off 2 bases at V and 4 bases at J, with 12 bases between the two ends. Germline CDR1 reads SGHNT; CDR2 reads YYREEE (reference sequence). CDR3 in amino acids: CASSLGGARETQYF. CDR3 nucleotides: TGTGCCAGCAGCTTAGGAGGGGCGCGAGAGACCCAGTACTTC.

The chain combines TRBV5-1 with TRBJ1-1; tentative D call: TRBD1 (6 bases). The CDR3 extends over 15 amino acids. Germline CDR1 reads SGHRS; CDR2 reads YFSETQ. V was shortened by 0 bases and J by 4 bases, with 13 bases between the two germline ends. DNA for the CDR3: TGCGCCAGCAGCTTGGAGCCGGGACAAACCACTGAAGCTTTCTTT. Translating it yields CASSLEPGQTTEAFF.

DNA of the CDR3: TGTGCCAGCAGCGTGGACGGGAGTCAGCCCCAGCATTTT. This codes for CASSVDGSQPQHF. The genes are TRBV9 and TRBJ1-5; D unresolved. CDR1 and CDR2 (germline): SGDLS, YYNGEE. The CDR3 has 13 amino acids. Trimming shortened V by 2 bases and J by 6 bases, and 9 bases separated the two germline ends.

The chain carries TRBV2 and TRBJ1-1; D gene ambiguous. CDR1 and CDR2 from the germline V gene are SNHLY and FYNNEI. This CDR3 is built from 14 residues. The V gene lost 5 bases and the J gene lost 1 base, with 11 bases spanning the gap. This CDR3 reads CASSPLTANTEAFF. In DNA form, the CDR3 reads TGTGCCAGCAGTCCACTAACTGCGAACACTGAAGCTTTCTTT. Filled out from reference TRBV2 and TRBJ1-1, the complete variable domain reads EPEVTQTPSHQVTQMGQEVILRCVPISNHLYFYWYRQILGQKVEFLVSFYNNEISEKSEIFDDQFSVERPDGSNFTLKIRSTKLEDSAMYFCASSPLTANTEAFFGQGTRLTVV.

This clone was seen repeatedly, ten times or more. The rearrangement joins TRBV13 to TRBJ1-4, with D unclear. The CDR3 runs to 14 residues. Trimming cost V 2 bases and J 7 bases, with 11 bases left between them. From germline, CDR1 is PRHDT and CDR2 FYEKMQ (reference sequence). In DNA form, the CDR3 reads TGTGCCAGCAGCTTAAAGGTTTCTTTTGAAAAACTGTTTTTT. Protein sequence: CASSLKVSFEKLFF. Using reference TRBV13 and TRBJ1-4 for the parts outside the CDR3, the full variable domain is AAGVIQSPRHLIKEKRETATLKCYPIPRHDTVYWYQQGPGQDPQFLISFYEKMQSDKGSIPDRFSAQQFSDYHSELNMSSLELGDSALYFCASSLKVSFEKLFFGSGTQLSVL.

This clone has a handful of counts. The V gene is TRBV2, the J gene TRBJ2-5, with TRBD2 matching 8 bases. Trimming took 6 bases from V and 4 from J; bases not matched to a gene: 4. The length of the CDR3 is 13 residues. The germline V gene encodes CDR1 SNHLY and CDR2 FYNNEI. CDR3 DNA: TGTGCCAGCAGCCGGGGGGGCCGAGAGACCCAGTACTTC. It translates to CASSRGGRETQYF.

The chain employs TRBV7-2 and TRBJ2-5, with 12 bases lining up with TRBD2. Losses at the gene ends were 2 bases for V and 5 bases for J; bases not matched to a gene: 6. The CDR3 consists of 16 residues. Per germline, CDR1 SGHTA and CDR2 FQGNSA. This chain's CDR3 is CASSLLLAGGRETQYF. In DNA, the CDR3 is TGTGCCAGCAGCTTACTCCTAGCGGGGGGGCGTGAGACCCAGTACTTC.

This clone occurred a few times. The chain carries TRBV6-1 and TRBJ2-5; TRBD2 aligns across 8 bases. Germline values: CDR1 MNHNS, CDR2 SASEGT. The CDR3 extends over 13 amino acids. Losses at the gene ends were 5 bases for V and 4 bases for J; bases not matched to a gene: 3. The CDR3 sequence: CASSRGGSETQYF. In DNA, the CDR3 is TGTGCCAGCAGTCGGGGGGGCTCAGAGACCCAGTACTTC.

The V call is TRBV18, the J call TRBJ1-6; the D is unclear. The germline V and J ends were trimmed by 6 bases and 11 bases, with 17 bases remaining between them. Germline CDR1 is KGHSH and CDR2 is LQKENI. The CDR3 runs to 14 residues. The CDR3 DNA sequence: TGTGCCAGCTCCCCCAAGGCTGGGCAAACACCCCTCCACTTT. This encodes CASSPKAGQTPLHF.

The rearrangement uses TRBV27 and TRBJ1-2; D ambiguous. There are 13 residues in the CDR3. Germline V CDR1 and CDR2: MNHEY, SMNVEV (reference sequence). V shed 5 bases and J shed 4 bases, with 11 bases lying between them. In nucleotides, the CDR3 is TGTGCCAGCAGTCTGCTAGAAGGCTATGGCTACACCTTC. This sequence encodes CASSLLEGYGYTF.

This clone appeared a few times. This chain links TRBV14 with TRBJ1-2; TRBD1 matches 9 bases. CDR1 is SGHDN, CDR2 FVKESK, per germline. The junction had 7 bases not matched to a gene; V was cut back by 1 base and J by 7 bases. The CDR3 extends over 15 amino acids. CDR3 sequence (DNA): TGTGCCAGCAGCCAAGTCGGGACAGGGAGCTTTGGCTACACCTTC. Protein: CASSQVGTGSFGYTF.

This clone has just a few counts. The J gene is TRBJ2-4, the V gene TRBV11-3; TRBD1 matches at 7 bases. Germline-derived CDR1 and CDR2 are SGHNT and YENEEA. This CDR3 contains 13 residues. V was pared by 4 bases and J by 8 bases, with 5 bases of the junction left unmatched. This CDR3 is CASSSTGADIQYF. The CDR3 DNA reads TGTGCCAGCAGCTCCACAGGGGCAGACATTCAGTACTTC.

The V and J genes are TRBV5-4 and TRBJ2-3, with D unclear. The CDR3 has 15 residues. Germline V lookup: CDR1 SGHNT, CDR2 YYREEE (reference sequence). V dropped 2 bases and J dropped 8 bases, with 18 bases sitting between them. The DNA of the CDR3 is TGTGCCAGCAGCTTATCCGGGTCCCCCGAAGGTACGCAGTATTTT. This sequence encodes CASSLSGSPEGTQYF.

This clone was counted only a few times. This rearrangement joins TRBV6-1 to TRBJ1-6; D not resolved. Germline V CDR1 and CDR2: MNHNS, SASEGT. V lost 6 bases and J lost 9, with 15 bases in between. The CDR3 is 14 amino acids. CDR3 sequence (DNA): TGTGCCAGCAGCTCCCCGGGGATTGCTTCACCCCTCCACTTT. Translation gives CASSSPGIASPLHF.

This clone turned up a few times. V and J are TRBV5-1 and TRBJ2-3; 9 bases match TRBD2. Unmatched junction bases numbered 4, after V lost 0 bases and J lost 2 bases. Germline V gene data show CDR1 as SGHRS and CDR2 as YFSETQ. The CDR3 runs 16 residues. The CDR3 DNA reads as TGCGCCAGCAGCTTGGGGGCTAGCGGGAACACAGATACGCAGTATTTT. Its translation: CASSLGASGNTDTQYF.

Notes on this clone: This likely traces to a read error, being one base from a far larger clone. The V gene is TRBV28, the J gene TRBJ2-5; 7 bases map to TRBD2. The CDR3 has 14 residues. The V segment lost 10 bases and the J segment 5 bases; nucleotides outside the gene matches: 13. The germline CDR1 and CDR2 sequences are MDHEN and SYDVKM. CDR3: CATTPGGGSETQYF. CDR3 bases: TGTGCCACGACCCCGGGAGGAGGCTCGGAGACCCAGTACTTC.

The chain joins TRBV7-2 to TRBJ2-2; D is unclear. CDR3 length: 12 residues. Between the trimmed V and J ends, which lost 5 bases and 8 bases, there was a span of 9 bases. Germline V gene sequence: CDR1 SGHTA, CDR2 FQGNSA. CDR3 bases: TGTGCCAGCAGCCCGGACCCTGGGGAGCTGTTTTTT. Protein: CASSPDPGELFF.

The chain is built from TRBV6-1 and TRBJ2-1, with 11 bases aligning to TRBD2. Losses at the gene ends were 4 bases for V and 4 bases for J; bases not matched to a gene: 3. Germline V gene data show CDR1 as MNHNS and CDR2 as SASEGT. The CDR3 has 15 residues. CDR3 bases: TGTGCCAGCAGTGCCCCTAGCGGGGGGTACAATGAGCAGTTCTTC. It encodes CASSAPSGGYNEQFF.

The CDR3 region has the DNA TGTGCCAGCAGTTACTCGGGGGTCGGCTACGAGCAGTACTTC. Amino acids: CASSYSGVGYEQYF. The chain uses TRBV6-6 and TRBJ2-7; D tentatively reads TRBD1 or TRBD2 (5 bases each). Germline values: CDR1 MNHNY, CDR2 SVGAGI (reference sequence). Deletions cut 0 bases from V and 3 bases from J, with 9 bases between. The CDR3 sequence is 14 residues long.

The chain has TRBV25-1 and TRBJ1-1; D not certain. Germline V lookup: CDR1 MGHDK, CDR2 SYGVNS. The V end lost 6 bases, the J end lost 10 bases, and 21 bases lay between the germline ends. This CDR3 contains 14 residues. Written as DNA, the CDR3 is TGTGCCAGCAGAGGCAGTGGGTCTGGGATAGGAGCTTTCTTT. Translation: CASRGSGSGIGAFF.